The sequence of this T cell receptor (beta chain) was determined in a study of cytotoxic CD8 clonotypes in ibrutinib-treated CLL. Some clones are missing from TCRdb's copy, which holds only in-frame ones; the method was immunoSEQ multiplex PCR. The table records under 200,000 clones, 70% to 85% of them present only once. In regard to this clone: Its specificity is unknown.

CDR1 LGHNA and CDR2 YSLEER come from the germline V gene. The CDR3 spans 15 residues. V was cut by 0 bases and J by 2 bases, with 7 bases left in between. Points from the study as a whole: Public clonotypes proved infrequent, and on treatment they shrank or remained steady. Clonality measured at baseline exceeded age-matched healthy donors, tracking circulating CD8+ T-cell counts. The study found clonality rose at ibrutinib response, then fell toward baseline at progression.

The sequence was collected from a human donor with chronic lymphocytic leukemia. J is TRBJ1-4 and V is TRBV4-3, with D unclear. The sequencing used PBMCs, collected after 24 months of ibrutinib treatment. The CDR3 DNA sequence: TGCGCCAGCAGCCAAGATAGAGGGACTAATGAAAAACTGTTTTTT. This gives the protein CASSQDRGTNEKLFF.